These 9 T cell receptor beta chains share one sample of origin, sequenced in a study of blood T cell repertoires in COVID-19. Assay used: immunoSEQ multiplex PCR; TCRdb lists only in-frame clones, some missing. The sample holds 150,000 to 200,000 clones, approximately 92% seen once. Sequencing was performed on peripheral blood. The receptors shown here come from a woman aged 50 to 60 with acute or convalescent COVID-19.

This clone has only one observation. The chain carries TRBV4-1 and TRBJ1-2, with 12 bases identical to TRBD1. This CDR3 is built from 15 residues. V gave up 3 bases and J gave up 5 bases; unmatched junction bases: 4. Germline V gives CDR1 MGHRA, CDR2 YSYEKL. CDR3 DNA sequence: TGCGCCAGCAGCCATCCGGGACAGGGGGCGTATGGCTACACCTTC. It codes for CASSHPGQGAYGYTF.

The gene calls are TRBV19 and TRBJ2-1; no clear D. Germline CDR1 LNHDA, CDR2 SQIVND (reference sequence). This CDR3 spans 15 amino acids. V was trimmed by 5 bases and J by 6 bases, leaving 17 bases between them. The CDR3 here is CASSLFSLPFNEQFF. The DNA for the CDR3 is TGTGCCAGTAGTCTGTTCTCCCTTCCTTTCAATGAGCAGTTCTTC.

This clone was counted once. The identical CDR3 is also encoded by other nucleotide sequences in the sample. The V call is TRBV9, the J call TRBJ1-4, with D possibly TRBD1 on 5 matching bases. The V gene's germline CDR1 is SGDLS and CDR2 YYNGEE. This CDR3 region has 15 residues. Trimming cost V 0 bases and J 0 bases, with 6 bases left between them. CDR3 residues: CASSVGGATNEKLFF. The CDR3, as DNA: TGTGCCAGCAGCGTAGGGGGGGCAACTAATGAAAAACTGTTTTTT.

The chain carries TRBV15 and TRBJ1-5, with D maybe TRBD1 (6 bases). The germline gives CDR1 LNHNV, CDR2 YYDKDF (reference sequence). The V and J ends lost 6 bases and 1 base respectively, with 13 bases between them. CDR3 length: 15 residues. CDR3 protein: CATSLNRDSNQPQHF. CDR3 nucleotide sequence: TGTGCCACCAGTCTGAACAGGGACAGCAATCAGCCCCAGCATTTT. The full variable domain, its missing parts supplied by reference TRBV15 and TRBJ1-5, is DAMVIQNPRYQVTQFGKPVTLSCSQTLNHNVMYWYQQKSSQAPKLLFHYYDKDFNNEADTPDNFQSRRPNTSFCFLDIRSPGLGDTAMYLCATSLNRDSNQPQHFGDGTRLSIL.

In DNA form, the CDR3 reads TGTGCCAGCAGGAAGGAGTCCTACACTGAAGCTTTCTTT. Translated, it gives CASRKESYTEAFF. The chain carries TRBV28 and TRBJ1-1; D remains unclear. The CDR3 sequence is 13 residues long. Trimming stripped 6 bases from V and 3 bases from J, with 11 bases between. The germline gives CDR1 MDHEN, CDR2 SYDVKM.

The CDR3 reads CASSERYLGYGYTF. The DNA for the CDR3 is TGTGCCAGCAGTGAGAGATACCTTGGCTATGGCTACACCTTC. This chain uses TRBV2 with TRBJ1-2, with D unclear. The CDR3 contains 14 residues. Germline CDR1 SNHLY, CDR2 FYNNEI. The germline V and J ends were trimmed by 3 bases and 4 bases, with 12 bases remaining between them.

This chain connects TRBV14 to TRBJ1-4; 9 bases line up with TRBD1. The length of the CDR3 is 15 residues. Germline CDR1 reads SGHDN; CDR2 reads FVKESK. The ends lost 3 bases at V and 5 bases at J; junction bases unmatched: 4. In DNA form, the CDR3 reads TGTGCCAGCAGCCACCTGACAGGGGGAAATGAAAAACTGTTTTTT. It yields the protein CASSHLTGGNEKLFF.

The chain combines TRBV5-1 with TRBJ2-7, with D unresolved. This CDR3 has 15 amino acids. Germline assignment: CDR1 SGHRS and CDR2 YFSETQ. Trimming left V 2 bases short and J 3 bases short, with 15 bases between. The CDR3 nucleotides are TGCGCCAGCAGCTTAGATTTGCGGCAGAACTACGAGCAGTACTTC. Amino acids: CASSLDLRQNYEQYF. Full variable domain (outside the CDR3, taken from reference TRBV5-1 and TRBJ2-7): KAGVTQTPRYLIKTRGQQVTLSCSPISGHRSVSWYQQTPGQGLQFLFEYFSETQRNKGNFPGRFSGRQFSNSRSEMNVSTLELGDSALYLCASSLDLRQNYEQYFGPGTRLTVT.

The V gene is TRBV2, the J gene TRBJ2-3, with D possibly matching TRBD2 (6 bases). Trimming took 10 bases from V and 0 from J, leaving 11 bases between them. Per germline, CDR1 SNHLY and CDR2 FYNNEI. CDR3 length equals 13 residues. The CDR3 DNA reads TGTGCCACCCGACTAGAGAGCACAGATACGCAGTATTTT. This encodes CATRLESTDTQYF.